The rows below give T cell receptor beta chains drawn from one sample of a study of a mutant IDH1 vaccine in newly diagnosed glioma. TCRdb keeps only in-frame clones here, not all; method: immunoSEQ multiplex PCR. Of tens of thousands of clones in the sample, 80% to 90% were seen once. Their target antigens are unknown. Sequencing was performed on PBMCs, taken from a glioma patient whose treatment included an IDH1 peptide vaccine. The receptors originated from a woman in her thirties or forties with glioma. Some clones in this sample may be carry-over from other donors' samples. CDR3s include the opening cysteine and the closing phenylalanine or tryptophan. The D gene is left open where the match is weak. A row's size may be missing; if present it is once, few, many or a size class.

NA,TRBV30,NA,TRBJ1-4,TGTGCCTGGAGTGTTCAAGGGGATAATGAAAAACTGTTTTTT,CAWSVQGDNEKLFF
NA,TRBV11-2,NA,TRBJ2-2,TGTGCCAGCAGAATGACAGGTTATAACACCGGGGAGCTGTTTTTT,CASRMTGYNTGELFF
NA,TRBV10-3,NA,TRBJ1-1,TGTGCCATCAGTGGACGGGCGAACACTGAAGCTTTCTTT,CAISGRANTEAFF
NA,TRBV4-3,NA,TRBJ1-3,TGCGCCAGCAGCCAAAAACCCCAGGGCGCTGGAAACACCATATATTTT,CASSQKPQGAGNTIYF
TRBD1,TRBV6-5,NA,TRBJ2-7,TGTGCCAGCAGTGCACCCCCGCTGACAGGGAACGAGCAGTACTTC,CASSAPPLTGNEQYF
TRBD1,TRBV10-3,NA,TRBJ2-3,TGTGCCATCAGGGGGACAGGCCTCACAGATACGCAGTATTTT,CAIRGTGLTDTQYF
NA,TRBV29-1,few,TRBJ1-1,TGCAGCTACTCAAGGGGCCTTATAGGCACTGAAGCTTTCTTT,CSYSRGLIGTEAFF
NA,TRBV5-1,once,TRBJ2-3,TGCGCCAGCAGCTTGGAATCGGGGAACACAGATACGCAGTATTTT,CASSLESGNTDTQYF
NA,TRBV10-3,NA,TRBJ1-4,TGTGCCATCAGTGAGTCTCGGACAGATGGAAAACTGTTTTTT,CAISESRTDGKLFF
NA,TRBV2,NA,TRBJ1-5,TGTGCCAGCAGTCCCGGGCCTCAAGGCAAGGGTCAGCCCCAGCATTTT,CASSPGPQGKGQPQHF
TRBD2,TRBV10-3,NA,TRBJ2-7,TGTGCCATCAGTGGCCTGACTAGCTTTACCTACGAGCAGTACTTC,CAISGLTSFTYEQYF
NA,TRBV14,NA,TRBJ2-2,TGTGCCAGCAGCCAAGGGAAGCACAGGGTCAGGTTCGGGGAGCTGTTTTTT,CASSQGKHRVRFGELFF
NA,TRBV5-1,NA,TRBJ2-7,TGCGCCAGCAGCTTATTTGGAACCTACGAGCAGTACTTC,CASSLFGTYEQYF